These 27 T cell receptor beta chains were sequenced from one sample in a study of T cells in Graves' hyperthyroidism and ophthalmopathy. Using RNA transcripts as the source, TCR beta CDR3 regions were amplified. The study used the HTBI primer set for a first-round RT-PCR of the TCR CDR3. TCRdb re-called the multiplex PCR reads through MiXCR, storing one row per CDR3 protein. The table shows approximately 570,000 distinct CDR3 sequences, with 20% occurring only once. What was sequenced was blood. These TCRs come from a man aged 40-55 years with Graves' ophthalmopathy.

This clonotype was found once. This may be a read error, as it is one base from a much larger clone. The chain employs TRBV28 and TRBJ2-5, with a weak D call TRBD2 (6 bases). Trimming took 5 bases from V and 9 from J, leaving 19 bases between them. In germline, CDR1 is MDHEN, CDR2 SYDVKM. This CDR3 is built from 14 residues. As DNA, the CDR3 is TGTGCCAGCAGTAACACTGGCAGTCCGGGGGCCCAGTACTTC. It translates to CASSNTGSPGAQYF.

The chain links TRBV20-1 to TRBJ2-7; tentative D call: TRBD1 (5 bases). Trimming removed 6 bases from V and 3 bases from J, with 21 bases in between. This CDR3 contains 15 residues. Per germline, CDR1 DFQATT and CDR2 SNEGSKA (reference sequence). CDR3: CSASLPRVGIYEQYF. In DNA form, the CDR3 reads TGCAGTGCAAGCCTACCCAGGGTTGGGATCTACGAGCAGTACTTC.

This clonotype has just one count. This chain joins TRBV29-1 and TRBJ2-7; 7 nucleotides line up with TRBD2. The CDR3 has 12 amino acids. Germline values: CDR1 SQVTM, CDR2 ANQGSEA. The CDR3: CTTCGSSYEQYF. For the CDR3, the DNA is TGCACCACCTGCGGGAGCTCCTACGAGCAGTACTTC.

This clonotype was recorded only once. This chain's CDR3 is CASSIDQPGFNEQFF. In DNA form, the CDR3 reads TGTGCCAGTAGTATAGATCAACCAGGGTTTAATGAGCAGTTCTTC. J is TRBJ2-1 and V is TRBV19; tentative D call: TRBD1 (5 bases). Trimming took 0 bases from V and 7 from J, leaving 13 bases between them. CDR3 length: 15 residues. Germline V gene data show CDR1 as LNHDA and CDR2 as SQIVND (reference sequence).

The sample holds a few counts of this clonotype. The chain links TRBV9 to TRBJ2-1; D is possibly TRBD1 or TRBD2 (7 bases each). Germline CDR1 reads SGDLS; CDR2 reads YYNGEE. V was shortened by 2 bases and J by 6 bases, with 12 bases between the two germline ends. The CDR3 has 14 residues. In nucleotides, the CDR3 is TGTGCCAGCAGCGTCAGGGGGGGAGCCAATGAGCAGTTCTTC. Translating it yields CASSVRGGANEQFF.

This clonotype was seen only a few times. The rearrangement joins TRBV2 to TRBJ1-1; no clear D gene. This CDR3 comprises 14 residues. V dropped 3 bases and J dropped 6 bases, with 14 bases sitting between them. The germline gives CDR1 SNHLY, CDR2 FYNNEI. CDR3 residues: CASSEVQRLAEAFF. In DNA form, the CDR3 reads TGTGCCAGCAGTGAGGTGCAGCGCCTCGCTGAAGCTTTCTTT.

This clonotype was counted between two and nine times. The chain recombines TRBV12-3 or TRBV12-4 with TRBJ1-2, with D hard to call. The CDR3 is made up of 15 amino acids. V lost 6 bases and J lost 0, with 14 bases in between. The CDR3, as DNA: TGTGCCAGCAGCCAGACACCGACGGCTAACTATGGCTACACCTTC. Protein: CASSQTPTANYGYTF.

This clonotype has at least ten counts. This rearrangement joins TRBV28 to TRBJ1-6; D not resolved. The V end was cut by 8 bases, the J end by 6 bases, with 14 bases between. This CDR3 spans 14 amino acids. Germline CDR1 reads MDHEN; CDR2 reads SYDVKM. The CDR3 reads CASVRVAGNSPLHF. The CDR3 DNA follows: TGTGCCAGCGTAAGGGTGGCGGGTAATTCACCCCTCCACTTT.

This clonotype was counted ten times or more. The chain couples TRBV7-3 to TRBJ2-1, with 10 nucleotides matching TRBD2. Germline lookup yields CDR1 SGHTA and CDR2 FQGTGA. The CDR3 runs 16 residues. Losses at the gene ends were 4 bases for V and 4 bases for J; bases not matched to a gene: 7. The CDR3: CASSSMGTSEYNEQFF. In nucleotides, the CDR3 is TGTGCCAGCAGCTCAATGGGGACTAGCGAGTACAATGAGCAGTTCTTC.

The V gene is TRBV7-2, the J gene TRBJ1-2; TRBD1 is a possible D gene (5 bases). Trimming pared 1 base from V and 2 bases from J, leaving 14 bases between. Germline V lookup: CDR1 SGHTA, CDR2 FQGNSA. The CDR3 spans 16 residues. CDR3 coding DNA: TGTGCCAGCAGCTTAGGGGGGAGTTCGACCAACTATGGCTACACCTTC. Protein product: CASSLGGSSTNYGYTF.

This clonotype was seen only a few times. This sequence joins TRBV7-9 and TRBJ2-1; D may be TRBD1 (5 bases). The CDR3 contains 12 residues. Trimming removed 4 bases from V and 10 bases from J, with 11 bases in between. CDR1 is SEHNR, CDR2 FQNEAQ, per germline (reference sequence). CDR3 in amino acids: CASSSTVTEQFF. CDR3 nucleotide sequence: TGTGCCAGCAGCTCGACAGTAACCGAGCAGTTCTTC.

This clonotype was counted many times. This chain uses TRBV2 with TRBJ2-7; weak D call: TRBD2 (7 bases). Germline CDR1 and CDR2: SNHLY and FYNNEI. CDR3 length: 13 residues. V dropped 6 bases and J dropped 2 bases, with 11 bases sitting between them. CDR3 region: CASSAGATYEQYF. CDR3 coding DNA: TGTGCCAGCAGCGCGGGGGCTACCTACGAGCAGTACTTC.

The V and J genes are TRBV5-1 and TRBJ2-5; 9 positions agree with TRBD1. This CDR3 has 16 residues. The ends lost 4 bases at V and 1 base at J; junction bases unmatched: 8. Germline assignment: CDR1 SGHRS and CDR2 YFSETQ. The CDR3: CASSPQGQGPQETQYF. DNA for the CDR3: TGCGCCAGCAGCCCCCAGGGACAGGGTCCCCAAGAGACCCAGTACTTC.

This clonotype was observed a handful of times. The V gene is TRBV12-3 or TRBV12-4, the J gene TRBJ2-2; the match to TRBD1 covers 11 bases. V was pared by 5 bases and J by 5 bases, with 4 bases of the junction left unmatched. This CDR3 has 15 residues. CDR3 in DNA: TGTGCCAGCAGTAGGGACAGGGGGAGGACCGGGGAGCTGTTTTTT. It is translated as CASSRDRGRTGELFF.

This clonotype was detected many times. V gene TRBV12-3 or TRBV12-4 combines with J gene TRBJ1-1; D not resolved. The germline V and J ends were trimmed by 0 bases and 4 bases, with 6 bases remaining between them. The CDR3 covers 13 residues. In DNA form, the CDR3 reads TGTGCCAGCAGTTTAGCCTGGGGCACTGAAGCTTTCTTT. This sequence encodes CASSLAWGTEAFF.

At least ten counts were recorded for this clonotype. The chain links TRBV28 to TRBJ2-1, with a tentative D call TRBD2 (6 bases). V was clipped by 5 bases and J by 7 bases, with 30 bases between them. CDR3 size: 19 residues. Per germline, CDR1 MDHEN and CDR2 SYDVKM. CDR3: CASSLLPGRRGKIRNEQFF. The CDR3 nucleotides are TGTGCCAGCAGTCTTCTCCCAGGTCGACGCGGGAAGATCCGAAATGAGCAGTTCTTC.

This clonotype was recorded at least ten times. V and J are TRBV3-1 and TRBJ2-1; 7 nucleotides match TRBD2. The CDR3 is 15 amino acids. Germline V gene lookup returns CDR1 LGHDT and CDR2 YNNKEL (reference sequence). V dropped 4 bases and J dropped 2; count of bases not matched to a gene: 5. This CDR3 reads CASSPGLETYNEQFF. The DNA for the CDR3 is TGTGCCAGCAGCCCTGGACTAGAGACCTACAATGAGCAGTTCTTC.

The V call is TRBV3-1, the J call TRBJ2-7; TRBD1 matches 8 bases. V dropped 4 bases and J dropped 2; count of bases not matched to a gene: 7. Germline V gene lookup returns CDR1 LGHDT and CDR2 YNNKEL (reference sequence). The CDR3 runs 15 residues. CDR3 sequence: CASSLRGQGTYEQYF. CDR3 DNA: TGTGCCAGCAGCCTCAGAGGACAGGGAACCTACGAGCAGTACTTC.

In this sample, this clonotype turned up a few times. J is TRBJ2-7 and V is TRBV3-1; TRBD2 agrees at 9 bases. Germline V gene sequence: CDR1 LGHDT, CDR2 YNNKEL (reference sequence). The CDR3 runs 16 residues. V gave up 0 bases and J gave up 2 bases; unmatched junction bases: 5. CDR3 nucleotides: TGTGCCAGCAGCCAAGATGGGGCGGGAGGGCCCTACGAGCAGTACTTC. Amino acids: CASSQDGAGGPYEQYF.

At least ten counts were recorded for this clonotype. The chain joins TRBV2 to TRBJ1-2; D is unclear. Trimming took 2 bases from V and 8 from J, leaving 9 bases between them. The V gene's germline CDR1 is SNHLY and CDR2 FYNNEI. The CDR3 sequence is 12 residues long. Here the CDR3 reads CASSESRRGYTF. CDR3 sequence (DNA): TGTGCCAGCAGTGAAAGCAGGAGGGGCTACACCTTC. The whole variable domain, remainder taken from reference TRBV2 and TRBJ1-2, is EPEVTQTPSHQVTQMGQEVILRCVPISNHLYFYWYRQILGQKVEFLVSFYNNEISEKSEIFDDQFSVERPDGSNFTLKIRSTKLEDSAMYFCASSESRRGYTFGSGTRLTVV.

This clonotype was seen at least ten times. The V call is TRBV5-1, the J call TRBJ2-3; 11 nucleotides line up with TRBD2. V lost 2 bases and J lost 5; bases outside the gene matches: 1. The length of the CDR3 is 14 residues. Germline-derived CDR1 and CDR2 are SGHRS and YFSETQ. CDR3 coding DNA: TGCGCCAGCAGCTTTAGCGGGAGGGAAGATACGCAGTATTTT. Its translation: CASSFSGREDTQYF.

There are many counts of this clonotype. The chain joins TRBV7-2 to TRBJ2-7; D unclear. V lost 3 bases to trimming and J lost 3 bases, with 6 bases between them. From germline, CDR1 is SGHTA and CDR2 FQGNSA. This CDR3 contains 12 residues. As DNA, the CDR3 is TGTGCCAGCAGCTTCAACATCTACGAGCAGTACTTC. The encoded protein is CASSFNIYEQYF.

This rearrangement joins TRBV20-1 to TRBJ1-1; D gene uncertain. Germline CDR1 reads DFQATT; CDR2 reads SNEGSKA (reference sequence). The CDR3 spans 13 residues. The V gene lost 5 bases and the J gene lost 1 base, with 11 bases spanning the gap. Written as DNA, the CDR3 is TGCAGTGCTGGTCACCACTCGAACACTGAAGCTTTCTTT. Amino acids: CSAGHHSNTEAFF.

At least ten counts were recorded for this clonotype. The chain employs TRBV30 and TRBJ2-3; a possible D gene is TRBD2 (6 bases). Trimming pared 5 bases from V and 3 bases from J, leaving 18 bases between. Germline V gene sequence: CDR1 GTSNPN, CDR2 SVGIG (reference sequence). The CDR3 is made up of 15 amino acids. CDR3 in amino acids: CAWVGGTTGTDTQYF. The CDR3 DNA sequence: TGTGCCTGGGTAGGAGGGACCACTGGGACAGATACGCAGTATTTT.

Of note for this clonotype: At one of its ends the junction is not consistent with the germline gene, which may arise from a read error. The chain recombines TRBV11-2 with TRBJ2-5; tentative D call: TRBD2 (5 bases). The CDR3 spans 17 residues. In germline, CDR1 is SGHAT, CDR2 FQNNGV. CDR3 nucleotides: TGTGCCAACAGCTTCCTCGAGGTAGCGTCCCACCAAGAGACCCAGTACTTC. Translation: CANSFLEVASHQETQYF.

This clonotype showed up many times. The gene calls are TRBV13 and TRBJ2-7, with 9 bases fitting TRBD1. Trimming cost V 5 bases and J 5 bases; bases outside gene matches: 7. The V gene's germline CDR1 is PRHDT and CDR2 FYEKMQ (reference sequence). The CDR3 has 14 residues. The CDR3 region is CASSDRDRDNEQYF. DNA for the CDR3: TGTGCCAGCAGCGACCGGGACAGGGACAACGAGCAGTACTTC. The complete variable domain, with remaining parts taken from reference TRBV13 and TRBJ2-7, reads AAGVIQSPRHLIKEKRETATLKCYPIPRHDTVYWYQQGPGQDPQFLISFYEKMQSDKGSIPDRFSAQQFSDYHSELNMSSLELGDSALYFCASSDRDRDNEQYFGPGTRLTVT.

This clonotype came up a few times. This sequence joins TRBV3-1 and TRBJ1-5; no clear D gene. V dropped 0 bases and J dropped 9 bases, with 6 bases sitting between them. This CDR3 is built from 12 residues. Germline V gene lookup returns CDR1 LGHDT and CDR2 YNNKEL (reference sequence). The CDR3 spells CASSQDEGPQHF. The DNA for the CDR3 is TGTGCCAGCAGCCAAGATGAGGGGCCCCAGCATTTT.